A single T cell receptor beta chain is shown here with its context. The antigen remains undetermined. This specimen comes from a study of CD8 T cell repertoires and HIV-1 epitope variants. Study summary: Control wells had CMV/EBV/flu peptides, negative Ebola AY9, or no peptide.

TCR beta CDR3 was sequenced at survey depth on immunoSEQ. TCRdb keeps only in-frame clones here, not all; method: immunoSEQ multiplex PCR. This sample has some 5,000 clones, with approximately 67% found just once. Germline CDR1 and CDR2: PRHDT and FYEKMQ (reference sequence). The ends lost 5 bases at V and 2 bases at J; junction bases unmatched: 8. The CDR3 covers 16 residues. The rearrangement joins TRBV13 to TRBJ1-1; 10 nucleotides match TRBD1. The sequenced sample consisted of cultured CD8+ T cells derived from PBMCs. This receptor was taken from a male donor with HIV. The CDR3 protein is CASSARQGALNTEAFF. As DNA, the CDR3 is TGTGCCAGCAGCGCCCGACAGGGGGCCTTAAACACTGAAGCTTTCTTT.